A single T cell receptor beta chain is shown here with its context. Sample treatment: roughly 18 received Ad26.COV2.S at low or high dose, single or two shots; a few received placebo; per-sample allocation not given. Sampling happened 63 days after the first vaccine or placebo injection. Germline V gene lookup returns CDR1 SEHNR and CDR2 FQNEAQ (reference sequence). V lost 1 base to trimming and J lost 5 bases, with 12 bases between them. The CDR3 length is 15 residues. These data originate in a study of Ad26.COV2.S vaccination and SARS-CoV-2 variants. Data came from immunoSEQ multiplex PCR; TCRdb stores just in-frame clones and leaves some out. The data show roughly 400,000 clones, about 90% seen once.

V and J are TRBV7-9 and TRBJ2-4; D ambiguous. The receptor was derived from a person between 18 and 59 years old who received the Ad26.COV2.S COVID-19 vaccine or a placebo. The sample here was peripheral blood, taken in a trial of Ad26.COV2.S vaccine versus placebo. This CDR3 is CASSLVDGTQNIQYF. The DNA for the CDR3 is TGTGCCAGCAGCTTAGTCGACGGAACCCAAAACATTCAGTACTTC.